This T cell receptor beta chain originates from a study of cytomegalovirus exposure and HLA in healthy donors. About the study: A prior study identified approximately 110 million unique TCR beta sequences from about 180 million T cells. Genotyping showed roughly 83% of roughly 400 donors falling in the Caucasian-associated ancestry cluster.

The primer mix had 60 Vbeta and 13 Jbeta primers. This table comes from immunoSEQ multiplex PCR, and its TCRdb copy is limited to in-frame clones, with some not included. Of 150,000 to 200,000 clones in the sample, roughly 85% are singletons; the top ten hold approximately 8.5%. This clone was detected only a few times. Germline CDR1 is SGHRS and CDR2 is YFSETQ. The CDR3 sequence is 15 residues long. V was pared by 2 bases and J by 0 bases, with 8 bases between. This clonotype was obtained from a man aged 18 to 35 in good health and CMV-seropositive. The chain is built from TRBV5-1 and TRBJ2-2; D uncertain. Sample: PBMCs. This CDR3 reads CASSLSSTNTGELFF. The CDR3, as DNA: TGCGCCAGCAGCTTAAGTTCTACGAACACCGGGGAGCTGTTTTTT.